This T cell receptor beta chain was recovered during a study of Ad26.COV2.S vaccination and SARS-CoV-2 variants. Overall study context: The authors gave Ad26.COV2.S intramuscularly, either once or twice 56 days apart.

This CDR3 is 14 amino acids long. CDR1 is ENHRY and CDR2 is SYGVKD in the germline V gene. After removal of 6 bases from V and 5 bases from J, the junction contained 5 bases not matched to a gene. Clones were read by immunoSEQ multiplex PCR, and TCRdb kept only the in-frame ones, dropping some. The repertoire includes fewer than 900,000 clones, roughly nine tenths of them detected once, and about 1.5% sits in the top ten. Treatment described: some 19 received Ad26.COV2.S at low or high dose, single or two shots; roughly 5 received placebo; per-sample allocation not given. Specimen acquisition occurred on day 63 following the initial vaccine or placebo injection.

Sequencing was performed on peripheral blood, taken in a trial of Ad26.COV2.S vaccine versus placebo. This chain joins TRBV10-3 and TRBJ2-3; the match to TRBD2 covers 10 bases. The TCR comes from a person between 18 and 60 years old who received the Ad26.COV2.S COVID-19 vaccine or a placebo. CDR3 DNA: TGTGCCATCAGAAGCGGGAGGGCGGGAGATACGCAGTATTTT. Protein: CAIRSGRAGDTQYF.